The TCR beta chain described here comes from a study of T-cell reconstitution after alpha-beta-depleted transplantation in children. General study results and limits: By one year post-transplant, T-cell counts and diversity largely arose from T cells that were newly produced. The origin of alpha-beta T cells about two months after transplant was reportedly several hundred expanded graft clones.

This clonotype was counted only a few times. The target antigen is unknown. The authors prepared the TCRbeta library with unique molecular identifiers. TCRdb analysed the PCR reads with MiXCR anew, one entry per CDR3 protein. This sample yields about 220,000 distinct CDR3 sequences, of which around a sixth are seen a single time; 43% belongs to the top ten. The CDR3 covers 16 residues. V was clipped by 6 bases and J by 3 bases; unmatched bases: 11. The germline CDR1 and CDR2 sequences are WSHSY and SAAADI. The sequence came from a male patient aged 2-10 years who had a stem cell transplant for acute lymphoblastic leukemia, so the T cells may come from the graft donor. The V call is TRBV10-2, the J call TRBJ2-1; 7 bases line up with TRBD1. The sample was PBMCs, mostly from graft donor cells, taken 360 days after TCRalphabeta/CD19-depleted stem cell transplant. This CDR3 is CASSRDGTDLYNEQFF. The CDR3 coding sequence is TGCGCCAGCAGCAGAGACGGGACAGACCTCTACAATGAGCAGTTCTTC.